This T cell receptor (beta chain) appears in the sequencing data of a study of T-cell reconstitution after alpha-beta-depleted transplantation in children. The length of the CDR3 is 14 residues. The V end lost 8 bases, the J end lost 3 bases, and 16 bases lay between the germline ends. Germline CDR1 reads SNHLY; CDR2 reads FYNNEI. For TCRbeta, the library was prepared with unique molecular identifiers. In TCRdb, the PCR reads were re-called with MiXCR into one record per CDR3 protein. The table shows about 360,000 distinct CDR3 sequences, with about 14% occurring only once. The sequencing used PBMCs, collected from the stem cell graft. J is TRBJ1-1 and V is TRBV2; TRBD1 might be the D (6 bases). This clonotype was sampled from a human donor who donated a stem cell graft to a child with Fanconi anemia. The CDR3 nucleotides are TGTGCCAGCCACAAACGGGGGCTCGACACTGAAGCTTTCTTT. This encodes CASHKRGLDTEAFF.